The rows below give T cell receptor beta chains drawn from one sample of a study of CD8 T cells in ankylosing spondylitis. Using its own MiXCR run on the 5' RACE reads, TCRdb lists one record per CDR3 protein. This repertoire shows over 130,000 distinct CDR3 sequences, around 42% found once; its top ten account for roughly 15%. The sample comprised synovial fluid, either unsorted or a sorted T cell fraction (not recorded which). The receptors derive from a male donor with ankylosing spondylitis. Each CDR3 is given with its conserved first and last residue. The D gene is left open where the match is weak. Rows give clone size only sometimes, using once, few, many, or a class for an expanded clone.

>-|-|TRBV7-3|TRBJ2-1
CASSPTDYNEQFF
TGTGCCAGCAGCCCGACAGATTACAATGAGCAGTTCTTC
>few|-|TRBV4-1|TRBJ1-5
CASATISKEWGNQPQHF
TGCGCCAGCGCGACTATTAGTAAGGAGTGGGGCAATCAGCCCCAGCATTTT
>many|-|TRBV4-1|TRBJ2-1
CASSFGLANEQFF
TGCGCCAGCAGCTTCGGACTGGCCAATGAGCAGTTCTTC
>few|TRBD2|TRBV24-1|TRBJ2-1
CATSGGSPKGQFF
TGTGCCACCAGTGGCGGGAGCCCCAAAGGGCAGTTCTTC
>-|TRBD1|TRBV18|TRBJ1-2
CASSPDRVGGYTF
TGTGCCAGCTCACCCGACAGGGTGGGTGGCTACACCTTC
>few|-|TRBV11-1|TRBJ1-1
CASSSEPKPKTENTEAFF
TGTGCCAGCAGCTCAGAACCCAAACCAAAGACAGAAAACACTGAAGCTTTCTTT
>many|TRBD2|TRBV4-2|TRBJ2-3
CASSQDFSGGGTDTQYF
TGTGCCAGCAGCCAAGATTTTTCGGGAGGGGGCACAGATACGCAGTATTTT
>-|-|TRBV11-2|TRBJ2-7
CASSFYRDPYEQYF
TGTGCCAGCAGCTTTTACCGTGACCCCTACGAGCAGTACTTC
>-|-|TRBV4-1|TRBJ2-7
CASSLLPVRLPSYEQYF
TGCGCCAGCAGCCTCCTCCCCGTTCGGCTGCCTTCATACGAGCAGTACTTC
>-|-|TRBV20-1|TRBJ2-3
CSAPGLSTDTQYF
TGCAGTGCACCCGGACTTAGCACAGATACGCAGTATTTT
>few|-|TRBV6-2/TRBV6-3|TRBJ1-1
CASSEYASGYTEAFF
TGTGCCAGCAGTGAGTACGCGAGTGGATACACTGAAGCTTTCTTT
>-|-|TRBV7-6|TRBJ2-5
CASSLFLVGETQYF
TGTGCCAGCAGCTTATTTCTAGTGGGAGAGACCCAGTACTTC